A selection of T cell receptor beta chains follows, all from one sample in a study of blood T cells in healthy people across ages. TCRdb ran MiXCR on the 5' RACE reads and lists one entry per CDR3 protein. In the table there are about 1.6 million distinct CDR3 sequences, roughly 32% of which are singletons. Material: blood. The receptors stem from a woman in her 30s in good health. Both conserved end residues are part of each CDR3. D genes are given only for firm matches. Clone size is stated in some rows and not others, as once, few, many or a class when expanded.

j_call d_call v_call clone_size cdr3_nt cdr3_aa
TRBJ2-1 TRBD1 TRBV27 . TGTGCCAGCTGTAGGCTCTGGAGGGACAGGGCTAATCATTCTGAGCAGTTCTTC CASCRLWRDRANHSEQFF
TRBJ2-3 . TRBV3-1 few TGTGCCAGCAGCCTCAGCAGCAGTGCAGATACGCAGTATTTT CASSLSSSADTQYF
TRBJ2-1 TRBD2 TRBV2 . TGTGCCAGCAGCGTCCGGACTAGCGGGCCCAATGAGCAGTTCTTC CASSVRTSGPNEQFF
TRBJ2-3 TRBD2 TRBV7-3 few TGTGCCAGCAGCGTGGGACTAGCGGGGGGTCGGCGCACAGATACGCAGTATTTT CASSVGLAGGRRTDTQYF
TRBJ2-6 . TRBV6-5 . TGTGCCAGCAGTTCTTACGATAGGACGGCTGGGGCCACCGTCCTGACTTTC CASSSYDRTAGATVLTF
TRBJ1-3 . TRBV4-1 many TGCGCCAGCAGCCAAGTCGGACGGTACTCTGGAAACACCATATATTTT CASSQVGRYSGNTIYF
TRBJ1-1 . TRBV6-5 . TGTGCCAGCAGGGGTTCGTCGGACACTGAAGCTTTCTTT CASRGSSDTEAFF
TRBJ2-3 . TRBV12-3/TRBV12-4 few TGTGCCAGCAGCCCTGGCAGGGCCCCTGATACGCAGTATTTT CASSPGRAPDTQYF
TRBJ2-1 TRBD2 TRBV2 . TGTGCCTGCAGTATGGGACTAGCGGGAGCGGGTGAGCAGTTCTTC CACSMGLAGAGEQFF
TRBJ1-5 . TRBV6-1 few TGTGCCAGCAGTGAGCCCTGGGGGGTCGACAATCAGCCCCAGCATTTT CASSEPWGVDNQPQHF
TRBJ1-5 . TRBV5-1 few TGCGCCAGCAGTCCTAGGGGTGGCAATCAGCCCCAGCATTTT CASSPRGGNQPQHF
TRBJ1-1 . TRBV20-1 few TGCAGTGCTAGTGGGTCCGGGAACACTGAAGCTTTCTTT CSASGSGNTEAFF
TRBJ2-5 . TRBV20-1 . TGCAGTGCTAGGTTCTATTCGGTCCTTATAGGACAGTCCCAAGAGACCCAGTACTTC CSARFYSVLIGQSQETQYF
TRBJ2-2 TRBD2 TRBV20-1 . TGCAGTGCCCTGATAGCGGGGTACGGGGAGCTGTTTTTT CSALIAGYGELFF